The clone carrying this T cell receptor (beta chain) has at least ten counts. This entry is derived from a study of T cells in Graves' hyperthyroidism and ophthalmopathy. RNA transcripts gave rise to amplified TCR beta CDR3 regions. HTBI primers were employed in a first-round RT-PCR of the TCR CDR3. Using its own MiXCR run on the multiplex PCR reads, TCRdb lists one record per CDR3 protein. Of about 640,000 distinct CDR3 sequences in the sample, approximately 14% were seen once. Pregnant or lactating patients were excluded, as were those with uncontrolled infection or other autoimmune disease. Diagnostic assessment was based on clinical symptoms, serum thyroxine and TRAb, thyroid ultrasound and orbital computed tomography. Trimming cost V 5 bases and J 0 bases, with 11 bases left between them. The CDR3 loop spans 15 amino acids. The germline CDR1 and CDR2 sequences are MDHEN and SYDVKM.

The sequencing input was blood. The J gene is TRBJ1-5, the V gene TRBV28, with D hard to call. The sequence was collected from a woman in her fifties or sixties with Graves' ophthalmopathy. The CDR3 DNA reads as TGTGCCAGCAGTAGGGCAACAGTTAGCAATCAGCCCCAGCATTTT. The encoded protein is CASSRATVSNQPQHF.